These 6 T cell receptor beta chains came from one sample sequenced in a study of shared clonotypes between healthy human individuals. Cells designated naive CD8 were CD45RO-negative and were positively selected for CCR7, with terminally differentiated effector memory CD45RA+ cells excluded. Some clones are missing from TCRdb's copy, which holds only in-frame ones; the method was immunoSEQ multiplex PCR. The data show about 2,100,000 clones, 93% seen once. The sample was naive CD8+ T cells from PBMCs. The receptors were sampled from a man younger than 30 in good health. Some clones in this sample may be carry-over from other donors' samples.

In this sample, this clone turned up once. This sequence joins TRBV7-8 and TRBJ2-7; tentative D call: TRBD2 (5 bases). Between the trimmed V and J ends, which lost 1 base and 8 bases, there was a span of 18 bases. Germline V gene data show CDR1 as SGHVS and CDR2 as FQNEAQ. The CDR3 covers 15 residues. The CDR3 nucleotides are TGTGCCAGCAGCTTAGTAGGCACGGCTGGGGAGCAGCAGTACTTC. This codes for CASSLVGTAGEQQYF.

CDR3 coding DNA: TGTGCCAGCAGCTTAGCCGCGGGACAGGGGGCGGTCACTGAAGCTTTCTTT. Residues: CASSLAAGQGAVTEAFF. This chain joins TRBV7-6 and TRBJ1-1; 12 nucleotides align to TRBD1. The CDR3 covers 17 residues. CDR1 and CDR2 (germline): SGHVS, FNYEAQ. J was trimmed by 4 bases and V by 0 bases; bases with no gene match: 6.

The V gene is TRBV7-9, the J gene TRBJ1-5; maybe TRBD1 (5 bases). CDR1 and CDR2 (germline): SEHNR, FQNEAQ (reference sequence). Trimming left V 1 base short and J 15 bases short, with 13 bases between. The CDR3 runs to 12 residues. CDR3 amino acids: CASSLGSGPRHF. CDR3 sequence (DNA): TGTGCCAGCAGCTTAGGCTCGGGGCCTAGGCATTTT. The variable domain in full, with the rest retrieved from reference TRBV7-9 and TRBJ1-5, is DTGVSQNPRHKITKRGQNVTFRCDPISEHNRLYWYRQTLGQGPEFLTYFQNEAQLEKSRLLSDRFSAERPKGSFSTLEIQRTEQGDSAMYLCASSLGSGPRHFGDGTRLSIL.

Details on this clone: In the same sample, other DNA sequences code for this CDR3. DNA of the CDR3: TGCAGCGTTGGGGGACTAGCGGGAGGGCCGCGGGACACCGGGGAGCTGTTTTTT. This codes for CSVGGLAGGPRDTGELFF. The chain joins TRBV29-1 to TRBJ2-2; 16 bases are shared with TRBD2. Losses at the gene ends were 4 bases for V and 3 bases for J; bases not matched to a gene: 8. CDR3 size: 18 residues. Germline CDR1 reads SQVTM; CDR2 reads ANQGSEA.

With regard to this clone: Other DNA sequences within the sample encode an identical CDR3. V is TRBV7-9 and J is TRBJ1-4, with D possibly being TRBD1 (5 bases). CDR3 size: 13 residues. Trimming removed 3 bases from V and 7 bases from J, with 9 bases in between. Looked up from germline, CDR1 is SEHNR and CDR2 is FQNEAQ (reference sequence). CDR3 amino acids: CASSFSTGEKLFF. Here the CDR3 DNA reads TGTGCCAGCAGCTTTAGTACAGGTGAAAAACTGTTTTTT.

This chain uses TRBV2 with TRBJ1-5; possibly TRBD1 for D (6 bases). The germline CDR1 and CDR2 sequences are SNHLY and FYNNEI. Trimming took off 8 bases at V and 0 bases at J, with 23 bases between the two ends. This CDR3 is built from 18 residues. The CDR3 is CASGTKRGAEYSNQPQHF. CDR3 in DNA: TGTGCCAGCGGTACTAAAAGGGGGGCAGAATATAGCAATCAGCCCCAGCATTTT.